The 7 T cell receptor beta chains given below trace back to one sample, sequenced in a study of blood T cell repertoires in COVID-19. Clones were sequenced by immunoSEQ multiplex PCR, and TCRdb holds only the in-frame ones, with some missing. The repertoire includes 140,000 to 150,000 clones, around 87% of them detected once, and approximately 2.8% sits in the top ten. Sequenced input: peripheral blood. The receptors come from a woman aged 55-69 years with active COVID-19.

The chain has TRBV25-1 and TRBJ1-3; unclear D gene. V was clipped by 2 bases and J by 0 bases, with 8 bases between them. This CDR3 has 15 amino acids. Germline V gene data show CDR1 as MGHDK and CDR2 as SYGVNS. In DNA form, the CDR3 reads TGTGCCAGCAGTGAACAGAGGAGCTCTGGAAACACCATATATTTT. This encodes CASSEQRSSGNTIYF.

The chain links TRBV7-3 to TRBJ1-6; maybe TRBD1 (5 bases). V dropped 4 bases and J dropped 7 bases, with 8 bases sitting between them. Germline V gene data show CDR1 as SGHTA and CDR2 as FQGTGA. This CDR3 is 13 amino acids long. The CDR3 bases are TGTGCCAGCAGCTCGGGACTCAATTCACCCCTCCACTTT. Encoded protein: CASSSGLNSPLHF.

V and J are TRBV3-1 (or the pseudogene TRBV3-2) and TRBJ1-2, with a weak D call TRBD1 (5 bases). Germline-derived CDR1 and CDR2 are LGHDT and YNNKEL (reference sequence). The CDR3 consists of 14 residues. V was trimmed by 8 bases and J by 0 bases, leaving 13 bases between them. The CDR3 DNA is TGTGCCAGCTCCCGGGGGACTTCTAACTATGGCTACACCTTC. The encoded protein is CASSRGTSNYGYTF.

The table lists this clone with a count of one. The chain links TRBV19 to TRBJ1-1; D uncertain. The germline V and J ends were trimmed by 6 bases and 1 base, with 6 bases remaining between them. The length of the CDR3 is 12 residues. In germline, CDR1 is LNHDA, CDR2 SQIVND (reference sequence). This CDR3 reads CASRTGNTEAFF. CDR3 DNA: TGTGCCAGTAGAACCGGGAACACTGAAGCTTTCTTT.

This clone was found once. The chain combines TRBV6-2 or TRBV6-3 with TRBJ2-2; 7 positions match TRBD1. Germline CDR1 MNHEY, CDR2 SVGEGT. V trimming: 6 bases; J trimming: 5 bases; junction bases outside the gene matches: 3. This CDR3 contains 13 residues. The CDR3 protein is CASSKQGTGELFF. CDR3 nucleotides: TGTGCCAGCAGCAAACAGGGGACCGGGGAGCTGTTTTTT.

This clone has only a few counts. This chain joins TRBV30 and TRBJ2-7; 9 bases are a match to TRBD1. The junction had 4 bases not matched to a gene; V was cut back by 2 bases and J by 2 bases. Germline V gives CDR1 GTSNPN, CDR2 SVGIG (reference sequence). The CDR3 consists of 14 residues. In DNA form, the CDR3 reads TGTGCCTGGAGTACGGGACAGGGACCCTACGAGCAGTACTTC. It codes for CAWSTGQGPYEQYF.

CDR3 protein: CASSNGHWQFF. For the CDR3, the DNA is TGTGCCAGCAGTAACGGACACTGGCAGTTCTTC. This chain joins TRBV6-5 and TRBJ2-1, with a possible D match to TRBD1 (5 bases). Germline assignment: CDR1 MNHEY and CDR2 SVGAGI. The V gene lost 5 bases and the J gene lost 12 bases, with 11 bases spanning the gap. The CDR3 loop spans 11 amino acids.